This T cell receptor beta chain was recorded in a study of blood T cell repertoires in COVID-19. Study-wide background: The cDNA or gDNA used as material had been derived from T cells, B-cell-depleted T cells, or PBMCs.

As processed by the authors: Amplification from reference gene primers served as the basis for estimated nucleated cell counts. Produced via immunoSEQ multiplex PCR; TCRdb's table is partial and in-frame only. The V and J calls and clone size come from that table; D and trimming were worked out from the DNA. The profile covers 200,000 to 300,000 clones, with approximately 90% appearing a single time and roughly 3.9% taken by the ten largest. Sequencing was done on a sample of peripheral blood. The receptor was isolated from a middle-aged woman with acute or convalescent COVID-19.

The CDR3 nucleotides read TGTGCCAGCAGAGAGTCCAGGGGGCGGGTCAGTATGCCCCAGCATTTT. This translates into CASRESRGRVSMPQHF. The V and J genes are TRBV2 and TRBJ1-5; TRBD1 matches 8 bases. After removal of 6 bases from V and 9 bases from J, the junction contained 16 bases not matched to a gene. Germline values: CDR1 SNHLY, CDR2 FYNNEI. The CDR3 has 16 residues. The full variable domain, completed using reference TRBV2 and TRBJ1-5, is EPEVTQTPSHQVTQMGQEVILRCVPISNHLYFYWYRQILGQKVEFLVSFYNNEISEKSEIFDDQFSVERPDGSNFTLKIRSTKLEDSAMYFCASRESRGRVSMPQHFGDGTRLSIL.